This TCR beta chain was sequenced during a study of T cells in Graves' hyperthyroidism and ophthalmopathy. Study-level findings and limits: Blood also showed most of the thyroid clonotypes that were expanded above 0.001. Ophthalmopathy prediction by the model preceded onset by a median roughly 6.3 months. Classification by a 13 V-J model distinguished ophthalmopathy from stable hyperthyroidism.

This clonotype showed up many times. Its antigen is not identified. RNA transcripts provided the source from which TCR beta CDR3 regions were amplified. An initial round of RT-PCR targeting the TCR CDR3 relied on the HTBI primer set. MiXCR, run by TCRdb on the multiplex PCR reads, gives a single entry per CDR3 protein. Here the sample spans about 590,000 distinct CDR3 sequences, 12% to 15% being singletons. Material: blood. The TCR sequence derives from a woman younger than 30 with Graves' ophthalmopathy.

The DNA for the CDR3 is TGTGCCAGCAGTTACTCACCTAGCGGGAGGGCCGCTCGGGACAATGAGCAGTTCTTC. Its translation is CASSYSPSGRAARDNEQFF. V gene TRBV6-2 or TRBV6-3 combines with J gene TRBJ2-1; 12 bases match TRBD2. J gave up 5 bases and V 0 bases, and 11 bases lay outside the gene matches. The CDR3 runs 19 residues. The V gene's germline CDR1 is MNHEY and CDR2 SVGEGT.